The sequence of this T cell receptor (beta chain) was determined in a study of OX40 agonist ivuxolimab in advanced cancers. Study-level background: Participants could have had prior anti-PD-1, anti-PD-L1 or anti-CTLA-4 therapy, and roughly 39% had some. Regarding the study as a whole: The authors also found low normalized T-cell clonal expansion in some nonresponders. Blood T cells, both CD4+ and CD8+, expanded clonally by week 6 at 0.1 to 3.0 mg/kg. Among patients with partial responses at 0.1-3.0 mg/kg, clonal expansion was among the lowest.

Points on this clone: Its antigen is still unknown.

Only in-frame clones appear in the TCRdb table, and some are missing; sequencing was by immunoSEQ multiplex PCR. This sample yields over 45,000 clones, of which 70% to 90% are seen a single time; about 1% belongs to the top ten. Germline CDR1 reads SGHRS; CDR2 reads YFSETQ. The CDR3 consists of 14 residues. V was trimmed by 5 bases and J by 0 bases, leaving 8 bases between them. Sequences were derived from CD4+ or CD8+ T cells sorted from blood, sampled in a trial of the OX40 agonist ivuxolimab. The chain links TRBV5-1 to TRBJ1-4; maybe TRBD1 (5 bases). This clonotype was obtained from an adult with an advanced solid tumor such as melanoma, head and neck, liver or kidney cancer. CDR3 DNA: TGCGCCAGCAGTTGGGGCTCAACTAATGAAAAACTGTTTTTT. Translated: CASSWGSTNEKLFF.